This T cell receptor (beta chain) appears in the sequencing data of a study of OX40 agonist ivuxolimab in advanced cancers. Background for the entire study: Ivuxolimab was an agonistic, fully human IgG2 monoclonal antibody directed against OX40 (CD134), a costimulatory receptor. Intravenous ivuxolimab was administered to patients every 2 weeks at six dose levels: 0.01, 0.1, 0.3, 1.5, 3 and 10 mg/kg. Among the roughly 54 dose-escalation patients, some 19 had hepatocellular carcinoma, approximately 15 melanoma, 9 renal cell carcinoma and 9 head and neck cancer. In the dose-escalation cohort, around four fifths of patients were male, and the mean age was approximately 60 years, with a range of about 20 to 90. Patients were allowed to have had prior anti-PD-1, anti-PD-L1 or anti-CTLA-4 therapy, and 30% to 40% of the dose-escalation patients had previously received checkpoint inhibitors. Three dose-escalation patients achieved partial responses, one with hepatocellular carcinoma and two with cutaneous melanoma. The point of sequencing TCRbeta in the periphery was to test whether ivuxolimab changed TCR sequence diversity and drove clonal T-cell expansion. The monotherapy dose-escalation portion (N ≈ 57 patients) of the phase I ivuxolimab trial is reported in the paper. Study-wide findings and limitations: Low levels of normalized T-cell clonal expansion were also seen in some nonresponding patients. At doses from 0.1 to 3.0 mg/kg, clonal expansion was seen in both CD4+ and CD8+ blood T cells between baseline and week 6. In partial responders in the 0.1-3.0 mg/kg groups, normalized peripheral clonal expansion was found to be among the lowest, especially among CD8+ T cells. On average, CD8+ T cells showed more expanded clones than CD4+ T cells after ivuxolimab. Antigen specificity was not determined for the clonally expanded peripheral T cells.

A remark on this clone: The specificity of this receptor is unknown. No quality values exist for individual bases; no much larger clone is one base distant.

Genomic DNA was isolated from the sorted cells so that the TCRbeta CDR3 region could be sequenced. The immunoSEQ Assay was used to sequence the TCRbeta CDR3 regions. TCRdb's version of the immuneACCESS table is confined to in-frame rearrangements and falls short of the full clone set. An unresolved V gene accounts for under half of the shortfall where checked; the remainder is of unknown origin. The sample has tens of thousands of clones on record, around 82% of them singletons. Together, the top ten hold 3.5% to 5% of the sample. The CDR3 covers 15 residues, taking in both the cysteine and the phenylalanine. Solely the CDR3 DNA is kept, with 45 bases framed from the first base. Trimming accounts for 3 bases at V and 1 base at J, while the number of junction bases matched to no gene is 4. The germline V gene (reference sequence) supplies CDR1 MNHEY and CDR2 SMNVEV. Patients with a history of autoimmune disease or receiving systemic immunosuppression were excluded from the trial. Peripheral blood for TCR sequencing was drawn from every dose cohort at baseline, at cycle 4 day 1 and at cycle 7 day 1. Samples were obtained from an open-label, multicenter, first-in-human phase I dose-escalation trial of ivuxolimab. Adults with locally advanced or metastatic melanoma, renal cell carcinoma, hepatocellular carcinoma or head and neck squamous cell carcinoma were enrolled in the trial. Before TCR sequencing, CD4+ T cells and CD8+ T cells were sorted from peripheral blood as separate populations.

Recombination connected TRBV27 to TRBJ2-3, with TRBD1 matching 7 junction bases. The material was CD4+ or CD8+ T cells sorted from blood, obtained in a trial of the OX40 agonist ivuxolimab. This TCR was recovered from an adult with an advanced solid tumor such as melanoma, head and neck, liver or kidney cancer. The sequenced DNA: TGTGCCAGCAGTTTCTGGACAGGCCGCACAGATACGCAGTATTTT. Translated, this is CASSFWTGRTDTQYF.